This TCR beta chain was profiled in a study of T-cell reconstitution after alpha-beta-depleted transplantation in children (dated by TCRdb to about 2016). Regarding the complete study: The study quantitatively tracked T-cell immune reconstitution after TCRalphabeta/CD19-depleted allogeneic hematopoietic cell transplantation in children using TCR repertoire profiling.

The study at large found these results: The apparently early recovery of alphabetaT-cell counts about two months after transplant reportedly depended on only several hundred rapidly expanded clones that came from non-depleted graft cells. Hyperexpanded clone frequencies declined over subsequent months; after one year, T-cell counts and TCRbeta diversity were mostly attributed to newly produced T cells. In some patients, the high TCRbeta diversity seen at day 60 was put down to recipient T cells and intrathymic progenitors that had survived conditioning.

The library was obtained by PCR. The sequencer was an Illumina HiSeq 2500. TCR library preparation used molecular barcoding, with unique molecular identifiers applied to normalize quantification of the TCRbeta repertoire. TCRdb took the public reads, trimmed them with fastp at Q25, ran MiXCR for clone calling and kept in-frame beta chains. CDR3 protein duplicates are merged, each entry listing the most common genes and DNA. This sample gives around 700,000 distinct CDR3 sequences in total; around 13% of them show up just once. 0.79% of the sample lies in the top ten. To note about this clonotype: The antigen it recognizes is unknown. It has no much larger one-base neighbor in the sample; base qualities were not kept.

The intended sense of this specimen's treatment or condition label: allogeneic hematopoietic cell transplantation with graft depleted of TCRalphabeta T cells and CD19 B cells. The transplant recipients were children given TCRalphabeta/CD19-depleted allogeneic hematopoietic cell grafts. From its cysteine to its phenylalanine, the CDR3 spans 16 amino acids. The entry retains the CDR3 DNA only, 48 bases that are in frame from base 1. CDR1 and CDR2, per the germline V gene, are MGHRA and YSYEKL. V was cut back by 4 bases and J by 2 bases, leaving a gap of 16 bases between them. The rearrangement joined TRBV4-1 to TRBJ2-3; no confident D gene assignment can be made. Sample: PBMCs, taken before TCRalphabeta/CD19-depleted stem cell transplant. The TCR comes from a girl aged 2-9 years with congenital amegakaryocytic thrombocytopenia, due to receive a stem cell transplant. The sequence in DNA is TGCGCCAGCAGCCTTCTCCGGGCCCCCTCCACAGATACGCAGTATTTT. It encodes CASSLLRAPSTDTQYF.